This entry lists 31 T cell receptor beta chains sequenced from one sample in a study of blood T cell repertoires in COVID-19. The assay was immunoSEQ multiplex PCR, and TCRdb's table has in-frame clones only and misses some. The repertoire holds 380,000 or so clones, with roughly 88% as singletons. The specimen sequenced was PBMCs or T cells enriched from blood (not recorded which). The receptors derive from a woman aged 25 to 39 with acute COVID-19.

The genes are TRBV13 and TRBJ2-1; 11 bases are shared with TRBD2. After removal of 5 bases from V and 0 bases from J, the junction contained 12 bases not matched to a gene. The CDR3 runs to 19 residues. Germline V lookup: CDR1 PRHDT, CDR2 FYEKMQ (reference sequence). The CDR3 region is CASSGPGLAVLSSYNEQFF. The DNA for the CDR3 is TGTGCCAGCAGCGGGCCGGGACTAGCGGTCCTTAGCTCCTACAATGAGCAGTTCTTC.

The CDR3 loop reads CASSQISWTGKNYGYTF. DNA for the CDR3: TGTGCCAGCAGTCAAATTTCATGGACAGGGAAGAACTATGGCTACACCTTC. This chain links TRBV28 with TRBJ1-2, with 8 bases that match TRBD1. The germline gives CDR1 MDHEN, CDR2 SYDVKM. This CDR3 region has 17 residues. With V trimmed by 5 bases and J by 2 bases, 13 bases remained unmatched.

This clone appeared a single time. The chain recombines TRBV6-1 with TRBJ1-5; D might be TRBD1 (6 bases). The CDR3 sequence is 14 residues long. V dropped 2 bases and J dropped 5 bases, with 10 bases sitting between them. The V gene's germline CDR1 is MNHNS and CDR2 SASEGT. Written as DNA, the CDR3 is TGTGCCAGCAGTGAACAGGGGCGCGATCAGCCCCAGCATTTT. Translating it yields CASSEQGRDQPQHF.

V and J are TRBV18 and TRBJ1-4; D call uncertain. Trimming left V 5 bases short and J 8 bases short, with 12 bases between. This CDR3 spans 13 amino acids. Germline CDR1 is KGHSH and CDR2 is LQKENI. This chain's CDR3 is CASSEVLREKLFF. The CDR3 coding sequence is TGTGCCAGCTCAGAGGTGTTGCGAGAAAAACTGTTTTTT. The full variable domain, with the rest looked up from reference TRBV18 and TRBJ1-4, is NAGVMQNPRHLVRRRGQEARLRCSPMKGHSHVYWYRQLPEEGLKFMVYLQKENIIDESGMPKERFSAEFPKEGPSILRIQQVVRGDSAAYFCASSEVLREKLFFGSGTQLSVL.

The J gene is TRBJ1-6, the V gene TRBV5-1, with D perhaps TRBD1 (6 bases). In germline, CDR1 is SGHRS, CDR2 YFSETQ. V was pared by 1 base and J by 9 bases, with 11 bases between. The CDR3 length is 14 residues. CDR3: CASSLTGLSSPLHF. CDR3 coding DNA: TGCGCCAGCAGCTTGACAGGGCTGTCTTCACCCCTCCACTTT.

V is TRBV7-3 and J is TRBJ2-1; possibly TRBD1 for D (7 bases). Trimming stripped 3 bases from V and 1 base from J, with 13 bases between. Germline assignment: CDR1 SGHTA and CDR2 FQGTGA. The CDR3 consists of 16 residues. CDR3 protein: CASSFQGGLSYNEQFF. The DNA of the CDR3 is TGTGCCAGCAGCTTTCAGGGGGGATTATCCTACAATGAGCAGTTCTTC.

The rearrangement links TRBV7-3 to TRBJ2-2; the D gene is possibly TRBD1 (6 bases). The CDR3 is 15 residues long. CDR1 SGHTA and CDR2 FQGTGA come from the germline V gene. V shed 3 bases and J shed 5 bases, with 13 bases lying between them. This CDR3 is CASSFQQGSTGELFF. CDR3 nucleotide sequence: TGTGCCAGCAGCTTTCAGCAGGGGAGTACCGGGGAGCTGTTTTTT.

The chain recombines TRBV30 with TRBJ2-3, with TRBD1 as a possible D gene (6 bases). Germline V gene data show CDR1 as GTSNPN and CDR2 as SVGIG (reference sequence). The V end was cut by 5 bases, the J end by 4 bases, with 10 bases between. This CDR3 comprises 12 residues. CDR3 nucleotide sequence: TGTGCCTGGGATAAGGGGGCAGATACGCAGTATTTT. Translation: CAWDKGADTQYF.

This clone is a singleton in its sample. This sequence joins TRBV10-1 and TRBJ2-3; D uncertain. The ends were cut back, 3 bases at V and 0 bases at J, with 7 bases in the middle. Per germline, CDR1 WNHNN and CDR2 SYGVQD (reference sequence). The CDR3 contains 14 residues. The CDR3 DNA reads TGCGCCAGCAGTGATGGCAGAAGCACAGATACGCAGTATTTT. Translated: CASSDGRSTDTQYF.

A single count supports this clone. The chain recombines TRBV19 with TRBJ2-7, with D possibly matching TRBD1 (6 bases). The CDR3 covers 14 residues. Trimming removed 1 base at V and 2 bases at J, with 9 bases between. CDR1 is LNHDA, CDR2 SQIVND, per germline (reference sequence). The CDR3 coding sequence is TGTGCCAGTAGTATAGGGACAGTGACCTACGAGCAGTACTTC. Its protein product is CASSIGTVTYEQYF.

This clone was observed once. The chain recombines TRBV20-1 with TRBJ1-4, with a weak D call TRBD1 (5 bases). Germline CDR1 and CDR2: DFQATT and SNEGSKA (reference sequence). The V and J ends lost 3 bases and 8 bases respectively, with 13 bases between them. The CDR3 covers 13 residues. CDR3 sequence reads: CSASSGVSEKLFF. CDR3 coding DNA: TGCAGTGCTAGTTCGGGGGTTTCGGAAAAACTGTTTTTT.

The J gene is TRBJ1-4, the V gene TRBV9; D gene unclear. The CDR3 is 16 residues long. Trimming took off 2 bases at V and 8 bases at J, with 19 bases between the two ends. Germline V gene data show CDR1 as SGDLS and CDR2 as YYNGEE. The CDR3 nucleotides are TGTGCCAGCAGCGTGGGGTTAGGAGCGGCGACCGAAAAACTGTTTTTT. Translation: CASSVGLGAATEKLFF.

This clone has a single count. The chain has TRBV4-1 and TRBJ2-2; TRBD1 aligns across 8 bases. CDR1 MGHRA and CDR2 YSYEKL come from the germline V gene. The trim removed 3 bases at V and 1 base at J, leaving 4 bases unmatched. CDR3 size: 16 residues. The CDR3 nucleotides read TGCGCCAGCAGCCACCTAGGACAGGGGAACACCGGGGAGCTGTTTTTT. Translation gives CASSHLGQGNTGELFF.

V gene TRBV5-1 combines with J gene TRBJ2-3; perhaps TRBD2 as D (7 bases). CDR1 and CDR2 (germline): SGHRS, YFSETQ. CDR3 length equals 21 residues. Between the trimmed V and J ends, which lost 4 bases and 3 bases, there was a span of 33 bases. The CDR3 sequence: CASSLARGVGKGGAWTDTQYF. In DNA form, the CDR3 reads TGCGCCAGCAGCCTAGCCCGCGGAGTCGGTAAGGGGGGGGCGTGGACAGATACGCAGTATTTT.

The chain recombines TRBV10-1 with TRBJ1-1; D is unclear. The CDR3 sequence is 14 residues long. CDR1 and CDR2 from the germline V gene are WNHNN and SYGVQD (reference sequence). Trimming pared 3 bases from V and 2 bases from J, leaving 10 bases between. CDR3 amino acids: CASSDGGFNTEAFF. Written as DNA, the CDR3 is TGCGCCAGCAGTGACGGCGGATTTAACACTGAAGCTTTCTTT.

The V and J genes are TRBV19 and TRBJ2-5; the match to TRBD2 covers 7 bases. From germline, CDR1 is LNHDA and CDR2 SQIVND (reference sequence). This CDR3 spans 13 amino acids. The V and J ends lost 9 bases and 6 bases, in that order; junction bases with no gene match: 10. CDR3 residues: CASRETSWKTQYF. The CDR3 nucleotides read TGTGCCAGCCGGGAGACTAGCTGGAAGACCCAGTACTTC.

This chain uses TRBV5-1 with TRBJ1-6; 9 bases are shared with TRBD1. The V segment lost 4 bases and the J segment 10 bases; nucleotides outside the gene matches: 9. Germline CDR1 SGHRS, CDR2 YFSETQ. The CDR3 extends over 15 amino acids. In DNA form, the CDR3 reads TGCGCCAGCAGCCCTGAAGGACAGGGGCGGTCACCCCTCCACTTT. Translated: CASSPEGQGRSPLHF.

This chain connects TRBV19 to TRBJ1-5, with 7 bases matching TRBD1. Looked up from germline, CDR1 is LNHDA and CDR2 is SQIVND (reference sequence). This CDR3 comprises 13 residues. V trimming: 5 bases; J trimming: 7 bases; junction bases outside the gene matches: 5. In nucleotides, the CDR3 is TGTGCCAGTAGTCCGACAGGGATGCAGCCCCAGCATTTT. Its protein product is CASSPTGMQPQHF.

The chain joins TRBV24-1 to TRBJ1-2, with 8 nucleotides matching TRBD1. The V gene's germline CDR1 is KGHDR and CDR2 SFDVKD. V was pared by 3 bases and J by 4 bases, with 3 bases of the junction left unmatched. CDR3 length equals 14 residues. CDR3 residues: CATSDGDRGYGYTF. The CDR3 coding sequence is TGTGCCACCAGTGATGGTGACAGGGGCTATGGCTACACCTTC.

The V call is TRBV27, the J call TRBJ2-7, with 13 nucleotides matching TRBD2. The V gene end was trimmed by 6 bases and the J gene end by 5 bases; junction bases not matched to a gene: 7. Germline V gives CDR1 MNHEY, CDR2 SMNVEV (reference sequence). This CDR3 is built from 15 residues. CDR3 sequence reads: CASRRKLAGGDEQYF. In DNA, the CDR3 is TGTGCCAGCAGGCGGAAACTAGCGGGGGGGGACGAGCAGTACTTC.

The J gene is TRBJ2-3, the V gene TRBV7-2; D is undetermined. CDR3 length equals 13 residues. The germline V gene encodes CDR1 SGHTA and CDR2 FQGNSA. V lost 4 bases and J 7 bases, leaving 12 bases between the germline ends. The CDR3 spells CASSSEVVNTQYF. For the CDR3, the DNA is TGTGCCAGCAGCTCCGAGGTAGTAAATACGCAGTATTTT.

This chain joins TRBV4-3 and TRBJ1-2; 8 bases align to TRBD1. The germline V gene encodes CDR1 LGHNA and CDR2 YSLEER. CDR3 length equals 14 residues. The V gene end was trimmed by 0 bases and the J gene end by 4 bases; junction bases not matched to a gene: 1. Written as DNA, the CDR3 is TGCGCCAGCAGCCAAGATACAGGGGGCTATGGCTACACCTTC. It is translated as CASSQDTGGYGYTF.

The chain combines TRBV11-3 with TRBJ2-2; 8 nucleotides agree with TRBD1. This CDR3 has 14 residues. Trimming took 5 bases from V and 5 from J; bases not matched to a gene: 4. CDR1 and CDR2 from the germline V gene are SGHNT and YENEEA. Here the CDR3 reads CASSLRGRTGELFF. Written as DNA, the CDR3 is TGTGCCAGCAGCCTCAGGGGGCGTACCGGGGAGCTGTTTTTT.

A single count supports this clone. The chain combines TRBV2 with TRBJ2-5; 12 nucleotides agree with TRBD2. Per the germline V gene, CDR1 is SNHLY and CDR2 is FYNNEI. With 7 bases clipped from V and 2 bases from J, the junction kept 5 bases outside the gene matches. CDR3 length: 15 amino acids. This chain's CDR3 is CASKTSGGIQETQYF. The CDR3 DNA reads TGTGCCAGCAAAACTAGCGGGGGGATTCAAGAGACCCAGTACTTC.

The chain employs TRBV29-1 and TRBJ2-3; TRBD2 is a possible D gene (5 bases). This CDR3 spans 14 amino acids. V lost 6 bases and J 2 bases, leaving 15 bases between the germline ends. Germline loops: CDR1 SQVTM, CDR2 ANQGSEA. CDR3 sequence (DNA): TGCAGCGTGAGACTAACGACCATCACAGATACGCAGTATTTT. This gives the protein CSVRLTTITDTQYF.

The CDR3 nucleotides are TGTGCCAGCAGTCGAACAGGGAGGGGGCAGCCCCAGCATTTT. Translating it yields CASSRTGRGQPQHF. The rearrangement joins TRBV6-6 to TRBJ1-5; D perhaps matches TRBD1 (6 bases). The germline V and J ends were trimmed by 5 bases and 7 bases, with 15 bases remaining between them. From germline, CDR1 is MNHNY and CDR2 SVGAGI (reference sequence). CDR3 size: 14 residues.

The chain links TRBV21-1 to TRBJ2-7; the table's TRBD2 call for D was not verified on the DNA. TRBV21-1 is a known pseudogene. This CDR3 comprises 14 residues. DNA of the CDR3: TGTGCCAGCAGCAAAGTCGGAGGAGCCTACGAGCAGTACTTC. As protein: CASSKVGGAYEQYF.

The genes are TRBV6-5 and TRBJ1-4, with 9 positions matching TRBD1. CDR1 and CDR2 from the germline V gene are MNHEY and SVGAGI. This CDR3 spans 14 amino acids. J lost 8 bases, V lost 6 bases, and 7 bases had no gene match. The CDR3 DNA is TGTGCCAGCAGAACAGGGGGCGCAAGGGAAAAACTGTTTTTT. Amino acids: CASRTGGAREKLFF.

CDR3 sequence: CASSFAVGGYTF. CDR3 DNA sequence: TGTGCCAGCAGCTTTGCAGTGGGCGGCTACACCTTC. This rearrangement joins TRBV7-9 to TRBJ1-2; D not certain. Germline assignment: CDR1 SEHNR and CDR2 FQNEAQ (reference sequence). The CDR3 covers 12 residues. The ends were cut back, 3 bases at V and 8 bases at J, with 10 bases in the middle.

The chain has TRBV21-1 and TRBJ1-3; TRBD1 reflects the table's D call only, with no check against the DNA. TRBV21-1 counts as a pseudogene. The CDR3 runs to 17 residues. CDR3 amino acids: CASSRDRGTYSGNTIYF. The CDR3 bases are TGTGCCAGCAGCAGGGACAGGGGAACCTACTCTGGAAACACCATATATTTT.

The gene calls are TRBV27 and TRBJ1-1; D gene ambiguous. This CDR3 region has 14 residues. CDR1 is MNHEY and CDR2 is SMNVEV in the germline V gene (reference sequence). The ends were cut back, 4 bases at V and 9 bases at J, with 18 bases in the middle. The CDR3 spells CASSSPLESQKAFF. The CDR3 DNA is TGTGCCAGCAGTTCCCCCCTGGAGTCTCAAAAAGCTTTCTTT.